These 8 T cell receptor beta chains came from one sample sequenced in a study of T cell responses to AZD1222 COVID-19 vaccine. Assay used: immunoSEQ multiplex PCR; TCRdb lists only in-frame clones, some missing. The profile shows some 190,000 clones, approximately 92% of them singletons. Source: peripheral blood, taken on day 0 of AZD1222 vaccination. These receptors were obtained from an adult in good health.

The chain carries TRBV19 and TRBJ1-5; 9 bases agree with TRBD1. The CDR3 is 15 residues long. With V trimmed by 9 bases and J by 1 base, 7 bases remained unmatched. Germline V lookup: CDR1 LNHDA, CDR2 SQIVND (reference sequence). CDR3 amino acids: CASCVTGGSNQPQHF. DNA for the CDR3: TGTGCCAGCTGCGTGACAGGGGGAAGCAATCAGCCCCAGCATTTT.

The chain recombines TRBV5-1 with TRBJ1-2; 10 nucleotides line up with TRBD1. The V and J ends lost 4 bases and 7 bases, in that order; junction bases with no gene match: 10. CDR1 SGHRS and CDR2 YFSETQ come from the germline V gene. This CDR3 is 15 amino acids long. The CDR3 loop reads CASSPLPGTGAGYTF. For the CDR3, the DNA is TGCGCCAGCAGCCCACTCCCCGGGACAGGGGCTGGCTACACCTTC.

V is TRBV2 and J is TRBJ2-3; no clear D. With 6 bases removed from V and 0 bases from J, the gap between germline ends came to 7 bases. The CDR3 runs 13 residues. Germline CDR1 reads SNHLY; CDR2 reads FYNNEI. The CDR3 here is CASRPPSTDTQYF. The CDR3 bases are TGTGCCAGCAGACCCCCTAGCACAGATACGCAGTATTTT.

V is TRBV5-4 and J is TRBJ2-2, with D possibly being TRBD1 or TRBD2 (7 bases each). V was clipped by 0 bases and J by 4 bases, with 13 bases between them. The CDR3 is 16 residues long. Germline CDR1 and CDR2: SGHNT and YYREEE (reference sequence). CDR3 residues: CASSLAGGGSTGELFF. CDR3 coding DNA: TGTGCCAGCAGCTTGGCAGGGGGAGGGAGCACCGGGGAGCTGTTTTTT.

Turning to this clone: Distinct nucleotide sequences in the sample also encode this CDR3. This chain uses TRBV27 with TRBJ2-1; D is uncertain. The ends were cut back, 1 base at V and 7 bases at J, with 2 bases in the middle. The CDR3 contains 11 residues. In germline, CDR1 is MNHEY, CDR2 SMNVEV (reference sequence). CDR3 coding DNA: TGTGCCAGCAGTTTATATAATGAGCAGTTCTTC. It codes for CASSLYNEQFF.

This chain joins TRBV15 and TRBJ2-1; 12 bases align to TRBD2. The J segment lost 3 bases and the V segment lost 8 bases, leaving 5 bases of the junction unmatched. Germline assignment: CDR1 LNHNV and CDR2 YYDKDF (reference sequence). The CDR3 spans 15 residues. The CDR3 coding sequence is TGTGCCACCGCTTGGACTAGCGGGATCTACAATGAGCAGTTCTTC. Translation: CATAWTSGIYNEQFF. Full variable domain (remainder filled in from reference TRBV15 and TRBJ2-1): DAMVIQNPRYQVTQFGKPVTLSCSQTLNHNVMYWYQQKSSQAPKLLFHYYDKDFNNEADTPDNFQSRRPNTSFCFLDIRSPGLGDTAMYLCATAWTSGIYNEQFFGPGTRLTVL.

CDR3 coding DNA: TGCAGCGTTGTAGTCGCACAGGGTGCAAACACCGGGGAGCTGTTTTTT. This codes for CSVVVAQGANTGELFF. J is TRBJ2-2 and V is TRBV29-1, with D perhaps TRBD1 (6 bases). CDR1 and CDR2 (germline): SQVTM, ANQGSEA. This CDR3 contains 16 residues. Between the trimmed V and J ends, which lost 4 bases and 2 bases, there was a span of 17 bases.

The rearrangement links TRBV3-1 (or the pseudogene TRBV3-2) to TRBJ2-1; D is ambiguous. With 0 bases removed from V and 10 bases from J, the gap between germline ends came to 7 bases. Germline V gives CDR1 LGHDT, CDR2 YNNKEL (reference sequence). The CDR3 is 12 residues long. The DNA of the CDR3 is TGTGCCAGCAGCCAAGATCGTCGAGAGCAGTTCTTC. It encodes CASSQDRREQFF.